A selection of T cell receptor beta chains follows, all from one sample in a study of T cells in localized non-small cell lung cancer. Repertoires were generated with immunoSEQ multiplex PCR, while TCRdb's copy carries only in-frame clones and drops some. The sample has approximately 63,000 clones, about 87% seen once. The material sequenced was peripheral blood, taken before any cancer treatment. All receptors come from a man aged 35 to 70 with stage I squamous cell lung carcinoma. Both conserved end residues are part of each CDR3. D genes are given only for firm matches. Part of the rows lack a size; the others show once, few, many or a class for expanded clones.

D gene	V gene	J gene	clone size	CDR3 DNA	CDR3 protein
TRBD1	TRBV7-9	TRBJ2-3	.	TGTGCCAGCAGCCGAGAGGGGGCCCTACGTACAGATACGCAGTATTTT	CASSREGALRTDTQYF
.	TRBV9	TRBJ2-3	.	TGTGCCAGCAGCGTATCCTGGGACACCGGGACGTCAGATACGCAGTATTTT	CASSVSWDTGTSDTQYF
.	TRBV30	TRBJ2-2	.	TGTGCCTGGAATCCGGGACTGACATCCTCCGGGGAGCTGTTTTTT	CAWNPGLTSSGELFF
TRBD1	TRBV7-3	TRBJ2-1	.	TGTGCCAGCAGCTCGACCGGGACAGAACACCTATACAATGAGCAGTTCTTC	CASSSTGTEHLYNEQFF
.	TRBV28	TRBJ2-3	.	TGTGCCAGCAGTTCTCCCGCAGGAAAACCCACAGATACGCAGTATTTT	CASSSPAGKPTDTQYF
.	TRBV19	TRBJ1-2	.	TGTGCCAGTGGGGGAAACGTCCTTCTCTATGGCTACACCTTC	CASGGNVLLYGYTF
TRBD2	TRBV28	TRBJ2-1	.	TGTGCCAGCAGTCGGTTGGGGACTAGGCACCAGGGCAATGAGCAGTTCTTC	CASSRLGTRHQGNEQFF
.	TRBV5-1	TRBJ1-3	.	TGCGCCAGCAGCTTGGGAGGTCAGTCCGTGATGGGAAACACCATATATTTT	CASSLGGQSVMGNTIYF
TRBD1	TRBV19	TRBJ2-3	.	TGTGCCACCAAGTCCCGGCACAGGGGGCTGGATACGCAGTATTTT	CATKSRHRGLDTQYF
.	TRBV4-1	TRBJ2-1	.	TGCGCCAGCAGCCAGGATTACAATGAGCAGTTCTTC	CASSQDYNEQFF
.	TRBV7-9	TRBJ1-4	.	TGTGCCAGCCTTTTCGGCGGAACTAATGAAAAACTGTTTTTT	CASLFGGTNEKLFF
.	TRBV18	TRBJ2-7	.	TGTGCCAGCTCCCGCGGAGGGAGCTCCTACGAGCAGTACTTC	CASSRGGSSYEQYF
TRBD1	TRBV7-9	TRBJ1-5	.	TGTGCCAGCAGCAGGACAGGGGGTTATATGGTAAATCAGCCCCAGCATTTT	CASSRTGGYMVNQPQHF
.	TRBV18	TRBJ2-1	.	TGTGCCAGCTCACCATCGGACTTAACCTACAATGAGCAGTTCTTC	CASSPSDLTYNEQFF
.	TRBV5-1	TRBJ2-7	once	TGCGCCAGCAGCTTGTCCCGGGCCTTCTACGAGCAGTACTTC	CASSLSRAFYEQYF
TRBD1	TRBV19	TRBJ1-2	.	TGTGCCAGTAGTATAGGAGACAGGGGTTTATATGGCTACACCTTC	CASSIGDRGLYGYTF
TRBD1	TRBV7-2	TRBJ2-1	.	TGTGCCAGCAGCTCGGGACAGGGTACGGTCCATGAGCAGTTCTTC	CASSSGQGTVHEQFF
TRBD1	TRBV10-3	TRBJ2-1	once	TGTGCCATCAGTGCCCGGACAGGGGGCGGCTTTGGAAATGAGCAGTTCTTC	CAISARTGGGFGNEQFF
.	TRBV2	TRBJ2-7	.	TGTGCCAGCAGTGGCCGGGGCGGAAGATACGAGCAGTACTTC	CASSGRGGRYEQYF
.	TRBV7-3	TRBJ2-1	.	TGTGCCAGCAGCTTAATAGCCTACAATGAGCAGTTCTTC	CASSLIAYNEQFF
.	TRBV2	TRBJ1-5	.	TGTGCCAGCAGTGAAGCGCAACAGGGAAATCAGCCCCAGCATTTT	CASSEAQQGNQPQHF
.	TRBV11-1	TRBJ2-7	.	TGTGCCAGCAGCTTAGTTTGGGGTTACGAGCAGTACTTC	CASSLVWGYEQYF
TRBD1	TRBV5-5	TRBJ2-2	.	TGTGCCAGCAGCTGGGACAGGTTCACCGGGGAGCTGTTTTTT	CASSWDRFTGELFF
TRBD1	TRBV14	TRBJ1-1	.	TGTGCCAGCAGTCGAGACAGGGGGGCTGAAGCTTTCTTT	CASSRDRGAEAFF
TRBD1	TRBV28	TRBJ2-5	.	TGTGCCAGCAGTTTATTCCAGGGGGTGGCCCAAGAGACCCAGTACTTC	CASSLFQGVAQETQYF
TRBD1	TRBV10-3	TRBJ2-1	.	TGTGCCATCAGTGTTAGGGACAGTTACAATGAGCAGTTCTTC	CAISVRDSYNEQFF
.	TRBV15	TRBJ1-1	.	TGTGCCACCAGCAGAGATCTAGGGAAGGGTGAAGCTTTCTTT	CATSRDLGKGEAFF
TRBD1	TRBV7-2	TRBJ1-2	once	TGTGCCAGCAGTTTACCGGGACAGCAATCTTATGGCTACACCTTC	CASSLPGQQSYGYTF
TRBD2	TRBV28	TRBJ2-7	.	TGTGCCAGCAGTTTAAGGACTAGCCCGATAAGCTCCTACGAGCAGTACTTC	CASSLRTSPISSYEQYF
TRBD1	TRBV6-1	TRBJ1-2	.	TGTGCCAGCAGTGGATGGGGGACAGGGCCCTCTAAGAAGAATGGCTACACCTTC	CASSGWGTGPSKKNGYTF